The clone carrying this T cell receptor beta chain has only a few counts. Antigen unknown. Unique molecular identifiers were incorporated during preparation of the TCRbeta library. TCRdb re-analysed the PCR reads in MiXCR, keeping a single row per CDR3 protein. The sample has about 830,000 distinct CDR3 sequences, around 15% seen once. These data are taken from a study of T-cell reconstitution after alpha-beta-depleted transplantation in children. Study-wide results and caveats: One year post-transplant, T-cell counts and diversity were largely derived from T cells produced anew. Several patients had high TCRbeta diversity at day 60; it came from surviving recipient T cells and thymic progenitors.

The clonotype comes from a male patient between 5 and 17 years old who had a stem cell transplant for acute lymphoblastic leukemia, so the T cells may come from the graft donor. The starting material was PBMCs, mostly from graft donor cells, obtained 360 days after TCRalphabeta/CD19-depleted stem cell transplant.

The CDR3 coding sequence is TGCGCCAGCAGCACGACTAGCGGGAGACCCGATACGCAGTATTTT. This sequence encodes CASSTTSGRPDTQYF. The chain combines TRBV5-1 with TRBJ2-3; 12 nucleotides align to TRBD2. J gave up 6 bases and V 4 bases, and 6 bases lay outside the gene matches. The CDR3 covers 15 residues. Germline V gene data show CDR1 as SGHRS and CDR2 as YFSETQ.